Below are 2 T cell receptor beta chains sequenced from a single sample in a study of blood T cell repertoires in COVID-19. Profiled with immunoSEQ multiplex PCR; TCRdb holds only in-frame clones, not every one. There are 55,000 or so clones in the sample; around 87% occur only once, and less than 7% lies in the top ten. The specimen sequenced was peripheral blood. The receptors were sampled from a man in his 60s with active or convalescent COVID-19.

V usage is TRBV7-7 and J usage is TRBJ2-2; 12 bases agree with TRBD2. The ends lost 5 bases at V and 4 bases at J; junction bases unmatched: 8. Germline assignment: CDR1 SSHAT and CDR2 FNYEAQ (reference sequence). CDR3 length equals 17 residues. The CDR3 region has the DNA TGTGCCAGCAGCCGTGGGCTAGCGGGAGGGAGCACCGGGGAGCTGTTTTTT. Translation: CASSRGLAGGSTGELFF.

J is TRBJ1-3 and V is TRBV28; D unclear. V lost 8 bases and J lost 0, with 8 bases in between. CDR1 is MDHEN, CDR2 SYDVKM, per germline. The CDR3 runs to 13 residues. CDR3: CASLGASGNTIYF. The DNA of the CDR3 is TGTGCCAGCCTGGGAGCCTCTGGAAACACCATATATTTT.